These 24 T cell receptor beta chains originate from one sample sequenced in a study of neoadjuvant nivolumab and ipilimumab in lung cancer. TCRdb keeps only in-frame clones here, not all; method: immunoSEQ multiplex PCR. The sample has about 18,000 clones; more than 75% are singletons. The source material was tumor tissue, sampled after neoadjuvant nivolumab, alone or with ipilimumab, at or shortly before surgery. Receptor source: an adult with non-small cell lung cancer.

The chain carries TRBV28 and TRBJ2-7, with a possible D match to TRBD2 (6 bases). Per the germline V gene, CDR1 is MDHEN and CDR2 is SYDVKM. This CDR3 has 14 amino acids. V gave up 1 base and J gave up 2 bases, with 9 bases separating them. The CDR3 DNA reads TGTGCCAGCAGTTTATTAGCGGTTACCTACGAGCAGTACTTC. Translation: CASSLLAVTYEQYF.

The chain couples TRBV18 to TRBJ2-7; 7 bases match TRBD1. Germline CDR1 is KGHSH and CDR2 is LQKENI. V shed 6 bases, J shed 1 base, and the junction held 12 bases outside the gene matches. This CDR3 contains 16 residues. CDR3 nucleotides: TGTGCCAGCTCGGCCGAGAGGGGGCAAAGGTCCTACGAGCAGTACTTC. It is translated as CASSAERGQRSYEQYF.

The chain uses TRBV10-2 and TRBJ2-7; D is ambiguous. Germline V gene data show CDR1 as WSHSY and CDR2 as SAAADI. The CDR3 runs 15 residues. V lost 4 bases to trimming and J lost 6 bases, with 19 bases between them. The CDR3 bases are TGCGCCAGCAGTGTGACCTCAGGATTTTCTCCCGAGCAGTACTTC. This codes for CASSVTSGFSPEQYF.

The rearrangement joins TRBV10-2 to TRBJ1-5, with D tentatively TRBD1 (5 bases). The CDR3 totals 15 residues. Germline CDR1 reads WSHSY; CDR2 reads SAAADI. Trimming took 3 bases from V and 11 from J, leaving 20 bases between them. The CDR3 spells CASSESGQVFWAQHF. In nucleotides, the CDR3 is TGCGCCAGCAGTGAATCAGGACAAGTTTTCTGGGCCCAGCATTTT.

The chain combines TRBV7-2 with TRBJ1-1, with unresolved D. Germline loops: CDR1 SGHTA, CDR2 FQGNSA. Deletions cut 5 bases from V and 5 bases from J, with 12 bases between. The CDR3 covers 13 residues. CDR3 in DNA: TGTGCCAGCAGCCCCGTGGAACGTACTGAAGCTTTCTTT. Amino acid sequence: CASSPVERTEAFF.

The genes are TRBV6-5 and TRBJ1-1; tentatively, D is TRBD1 (6 bases). CDR3 length: 15 amino acids. V was trimmed by 5 bases and J by 1 base, leaving 14 bases between them. Germline V gives CDR1 MNHEY, CDR2 SVGAGI. This CDR3 reads CASSNRVRWNTEAFF. The CDR3 region has the DNA TGTGCCAGCAGTAACAGGGTGAGGTGGAACACTGAAGCTTTCTTT.

J is TRBJ2-5 and V is TRBV29-1; 10 bases are shared with TRBD2. From germline, CDR1 is SQVTM and CDR2 ANQGSEA. V was pared by 5 bases and J by 3 bases, with 18 bases of the junction left unmatched. This CDR3 spans 18 amino acids. The CDR3, as DNA: TGCAGCGTTTACCCCCTAACTAGAGCGGGAGGGCCGAAAGAGACCCAGTACTTC. Translation gives CSVYPLTRAGGPKETQYF.

The V gene is TRBV4-1, the J gene TRBJ2-7; D may be TRBD1 or TRBD2 (5 bases each). Germline CDR1 reads MGHRA; CDR2 reads YSYEKL. The CDR3 runs 16 residues. Deletions cut 1 base from V and 2 bases from J, with 15 bases between. This CDR3 reads CASSQGSGPPPYEQYF. The CDR3 nucleotides read TGCGCCAGCAGCCAAGGATCGGGACCACCCCCCTACGAGCAGTACTTC.

This sequence joins TRBV2 and TRBJ1-5, with D possibly being TRBD1 (5 bases). Trimming removed 6 bases from V and 4 bases from J, with 10 bases in between. CDR3 size: 13 residues. The V gene's germline CDR1 is SNHLY and CDR2 FYNNEI. The CDR3 region is CASRETGNQPQHF. CDR3 nucleotides: TGTGCCAGCAGGGAAACAGGTAATCAGCCCCAGCATTTT.

The chain employs TRBV9 and TRBJ1-5, with 7 nucleotides matching TRBD1. Germline-derived CDR1 and CDR2 are SGDLS and YYNGEE. The CDR3 is 14 amino acids. V was clipped by 3 bases and J by 3 bases; unmatched bases: 3. The CDR3 reads CASSAGTDNQPQHF. The CDR3 DNA follows: TGTGCCAGCAGCGCCGGGACAGACAATCAGCCCCAGCATTTT.

CDR3 sequence (DNA): TGTGCCACGGGGGACAGGGGAGAGACCCAGTACTTC. Amino acid sequence: CATGDRGETQYF. The V call is TRBV7-9, the J call TRBJ2-5, with TRBD1 identical over 10 bases. CDR1 SEHNR and CDR2 FQNEAQ come from the germline V gene (reference sequence). Trimming took 10 bases from V and 4 from J; bases not matched to a gene: 3. The CDR3 length is 12 residues.

The rearrangement joins TRBV5-1 to TRBJ2-3; a weak D match, TRBD2 (6 bases). CDR1 is SGHRS and CDR2 is YFSETQ in the germline V gene. The CDR3 consists of 15 residues. Trimming removed 4 bases from V and 5 bases from J, with 17 bases in between. The CDR3 loop is CASSRLNGRGDTQYF. CDR3 DNA sequence: TGCGCCAGCAGCCGTCTGAACGGGAGAGGAGATACGCAGTATTTT.

The gene calls are TRBV2 and TRBJ2-3; unclear D gene. CDR3 length: 12 amino acids. Germline V CDR1 and CDR2: SNHLY, FYNNEI. V lost 1 base to trimming and J lost 9 bases, with 8 bases between them. This chain's CDR3 is CASSEELETQYF. DNA of the CDR3: TGTGCCAGCAGTGAAGAGCTGGAGACGCAGTATTTT.

The chain joins TRBV9 to TRBJ2-1, with D unclear. V lost 6 bases and J 0 bases, leaving 13 bases between the germline ends. CDR1 is SGDLS and CDR2 is YYNGEE in the germline V gene. This CDR3 comprises 15 residues. The CDR3 DNA reads as TGTGCCAGCACCTCAGGCACCACCTCCTACAATGAGCAGTTCTTC. It codes for CASTSGTTSYNEQFF.

This clone occurred a few times. The V and J genes are TRBV13 and TRBJ2-7, with TRBD2 as a possible D gene (5 bases). The V end lost 1 base, the J end lost 6 bases, and 13 bases lay between the germline ends. The CDR3 runs 14 residues. CDR1 and CDR2 (germline): PRHDT, FYEKMQ (reference sequence). This CDR3 reads CASSLVASPSEQYF. CDR3 in DNA: TGTGCCAGCAGCTTAGTGGCTAGCCCTAGCGAGCAGTACTTC.

This clone was found a few times. The rearrangement joins TRBV7-9 to TRBJ1-2; no reliable D call. Trimming left V 6 bases short and J 5 bases short, with 16 bases between. The CDR3 extends over 14 amino acids. From germline, CDR1 is SEHNR and CDR2 FQNEAQ (reference sequence). This CDR3 reads CASSPPGSPYGYTF. CDR3 in DNA: TGTGCCAGCAGTCCTCCGGGATCCCCTTATGGCTACACCTTC. Full variable domain (remainder filled in from reference TRBV7-9 and TRBJ1-2): DTGVSQNPRHKITKRGQNVTFRCDPISEHNRLYWYRQTLGQGPEFLTYFQNEAQLEKSRLLSDRFSAERPKGSFSTLEIQRTEQGDSAMYLCASSPPGSPYGYTFGSGTRLTVV.

This clone was seen only a few times. This rearrangement joins TRBV20-1 to TRBJ1-2; no clear D. The CDR3 is made up of 9 amino acids. Germline V lookup: CDR1 DFQATT, CDR2 SNEGSKA (reference sequence). V gave up 6 bases and J gave up 8 bases, with 7 bases separating them. CDR3 sequence: CSATPGYTF. The CDR3 bases are TGCAGTGCCACTCCCGGCTACACCTTC.

The CDR3 reads CASSPDRGTEAFF. The CDR3, as DNA: TGTGCCAGCTCACCGGACAGGGGCACTGAAGCTTTCTTT. The V gene is TRBV18, the J gene TRBJ1-1; 9 nucleotides align to TRBD1. J gave up 4 bases and V 3 bases, and 0 bases lay outside the gene matches. The CDR3 spans 13 residues. Germline CDR1 and CDR2: KGHSH and LQKENI.

The chain recombines TRBV2 with TRBJ2-5, with TRBD2 identical over 11 bases. There are 16 residues in the CDR3. The ends lost 3 bases at V and 3 bases at J; junction bases unmatched: 6. CDR1 SNHLY and CDR2 FYNNEI come from the germline V gene. Written as DNA, the CDR3 is TGTGCCAGCAGTGAGGTAGCGGGAGGGGTCGAAGAGACCCAGTACTTC. Translated: CASSEVAGGVEETQYF.

The rearrangement uses TRBV4-1 and TRBJ1-2, with unresolved D. This CDR3 has 14 residues. Germline-derived CDR1 and CDR2 are MGHRA and YSYEKL. V shed 0 bases and J shed 0 bases, with 5 bases lying between them. CDR3 protein: CASSQEQTNYGYTF. DNA for the CDR3: TGCGCCAGCAGCCAAGAACAGACTAACTATGGCTACACCTTC.

This clone was observed a handful of times. V gene TRBV19 combines with J gene TRBJ2-3; D is possibly TRBD1 (7 bases). Germline V gene data show CDR1 as LNHDA and CDR2 as SQIVND (reference sequence). V shed 3 bases and J shed 3 bases, with 13 bases lying between them. The CDR3 has 15 amino acids. The CDR3 bases are TGTGCCAGTAGTATCGGGGGACAGTTGACAGATACGCAGTATTTT. It is translated as CASSIGGQLTDTQYF. The complete variable domain, with remaining parts taken from reference TRBV19 and TRBJ2-3, reads DGGITQSPKYLFRKEGQNVTLSCEQNLNHDAMYWYRQDPGQGLRLIYYSQIVNDFQKGDIAEGYSVSREKKESFPLTVTSAQKNPTAFYLCASSIGGQLTDTQYFGPGTRLTVL.

This clone was counted a single time. V and J are TRBV5-4 and TRBJ1-1; no firm D call. V was shortened by 0 bases and J by 1 base, with 7 bases between the two germline ends. CDR3 length equals 14 residues. Per the germline V gene, CDR1 is SGHNT and CDR2 is YYREEE (reference sequence). CDR3 region: CASSLVDENTEAFF. In nucleotides, the CDR3 is TGTGCCAGCAGCTTGGTGGACGAGAACACTGAAGCTTTCTTT.

The rearrangement links TRBV27 to TRBJ1-1; unclear D gene. V shed 2 bases and J shed 4 bases, with 8 bases lying between them. The CDR3 is made up of 13 amino acids. Germline assignment: CDR1 MNHEY and CDR2 SMNVEV (reference sequence). CDR3 sequence (DNA): TGTGCCAGCAGTTTAGCCGTGTCCACTGAAGCTTTCTTT. Translated: CASSLAVSTEAFF.

The chain uses TRBV6-1 and TRBJ1-4; D uncertain. This CDR3 is built from 13 residues. Looked up from germline, CDR1 is MNHNS and CDR2 is SASEGT. The ends were cut back, 6 bases at V and 0 bases at J, with 5 bases in the middle. CDR3 bases: TGTGCCAGCAGGTGGTCAACTAATGAAAAACTGTTTTTT. Amino acid sequence: CASRWSTNEKLFF.